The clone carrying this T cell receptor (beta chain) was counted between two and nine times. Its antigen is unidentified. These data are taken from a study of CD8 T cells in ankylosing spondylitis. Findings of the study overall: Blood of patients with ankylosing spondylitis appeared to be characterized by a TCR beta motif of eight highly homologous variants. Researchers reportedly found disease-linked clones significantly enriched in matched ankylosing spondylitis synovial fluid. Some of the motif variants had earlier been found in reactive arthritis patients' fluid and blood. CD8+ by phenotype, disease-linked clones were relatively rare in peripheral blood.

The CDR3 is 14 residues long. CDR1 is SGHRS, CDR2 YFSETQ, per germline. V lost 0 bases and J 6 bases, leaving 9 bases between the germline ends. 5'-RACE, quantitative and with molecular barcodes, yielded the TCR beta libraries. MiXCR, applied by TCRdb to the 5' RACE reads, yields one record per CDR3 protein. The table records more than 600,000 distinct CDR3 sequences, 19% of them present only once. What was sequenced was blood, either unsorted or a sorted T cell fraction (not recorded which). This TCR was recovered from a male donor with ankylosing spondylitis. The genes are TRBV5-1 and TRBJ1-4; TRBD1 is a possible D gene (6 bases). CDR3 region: CASSLGTAYEKLFF. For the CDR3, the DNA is TGCGCCAGCAGCTTGGGGACAGCCTATGAAAAACTGTTTTTT.